These T cell receptor beta chains were read from a single sample in a study of cytomegalovirus exposure and HLA in healthy donors. The assay was immunoSEQ multiplex PCR, and TCRdb's table has in-frame clones only and misses some. The profile shows some 130,000 clones, 70% to 85% of them singletons. The specimen was PBMCs. The receptors here all came from a female donor in good health and CMV-seronegative. Both conserved end residues are part of each CDR3. Fields, in order: CDR3 DNA, CDR3 protein, J gene, V gene, D gene, clone size. The D gene is left open where the match is weak. A clone size is listed for some rows: how often the clone was seen (once, few, many), or a class if it is expanded.

DNA: TGTGCCAGCAGTGAATCCCCCCCGAGGTTCCTTAATGAGCAGTTCTTC
CDR3: CASSESPPRFLNEQFF
J: TRBJ2-1
V: TRBV6-1
D: .
size: .

DNA: TGTGCCAGCAGTTTATGGGCCGGGATCAGACCCTACGAGCAGTACTTC
CDR3: CASSLWAGIRPYEQYF
J: TRBJ2-7
V: TRBV28
D: .
size: .

DNA: TGTGCCATCAGTGAGTACAGGGGAGAGGGCTATGGCTACACCTTC
CDR3: CAISEYRGEGYGYTF
J: TRBJ1-2
V: TRBV10-3
D: TRBD1
size: .

DNA: TGCGCCAGCAGCCGCACAGGGGCCGCGCCTCGGGGCTACACCTTC
CDR3: CASSRTGAAPRGYTF
J: TRBJ1-2
V: TRBV4-1
D: TRBD1
size: .

DNA: TGTGCCAGCAGCTTAGCGGGAGGAGGCTACGAGCAGTACTTC
CDR3: CASSLAGGGYEQYF
J: TRBJ2-7
V: TRBV7-3
D: TRBD2
size: .

DNA: TGCGCCAGCAGCCAAGTCGGGGACAGCTCCTCTGGAAACACCATATATTTT
CDR3: CASSQVGDSSSGNTIYF
J: TRBJ1-3
V: TRBV4-1
D: TRBD1
size: .

DNA: TGTGCCAGCAGCCAAGATAGCCCCGCTAGCGGGAGGCCGGGGCAGTTCTTC
CDR3: CASSQDSPASGRPGQFF
J: TRBJ2-1
V: TRBV4-2
D: TRBD2
size: .

DNA: TGTGCCAGCAGCCTGAGAGGAGGAGATAGCACAGATACGCAGTATTTT
CDR3: CASSLRGGDSTDTQYF
J: TRBJ2-3
V: TRBV11-2
D: .
size: .

DNA: TGCGCCAGCAGCCTCCAGGGACAGGGGTTGGGGGGCTACACCTTC
CDR3: CASSLQGQGLGGYTF
J: TRBJ1-2
V: TRBV4-3
D: TRBD1
size: .

DNA: TGTGCCAGCAGCTTAACCCCTCCGGGACAGGGGGTTGAGACCCAGTACTTC
CDR3: CASSLTPPGQGVETQYF
J: TRBJ2-5
V: TRBV7-3
D: TRBD1
size: .

DNA: TGTGCCAGCAGTTTATCGACAGAGAGGACTAGCGGGAATTACTCCTACAATGAGCAGTTCTTC
CDR3: CASSLSTERTSGNYSYNEQFF
J: TRBJ2-1
V: TRBV27
D: TRBD2
size: .

DNA: TGTGCCAGCACCTACTATGGCTACACCTTC
CDR3: CASTYYGYTF
J: TRBJ1-2
V: TRBV21-1
D: .
size: .

DNA: TGTGCCACCCGGAAGCGGGAGATAGAGACCCAGTACTTC
CDR3: CATRKREIETQYF
J: TRBJ2-5
V: TRBV15
D: TRBD2
size: .

DNA: TGCGCCAGCAGCCTCAGATCGGGACTCGCGAGCACAGATACGCAGTATTTT
CDR3: CASSLRSGLASTDTQYF
J: TRBJ2-3
V: TRBV4-3
D: .
size: .

DNA: TGTGCCAGCAGCGGGACTAACAGGGGGGAGACTGAAGCTTTCTTT
CDR3: CASSGTNRGETEAFF
J: TRBJ1-1
V: TRBV5-6
D: TRBD1
size: few

DNA: TGTGCCAGCAGTTCCCTCATCGGCGGAATTCTGGCCTACGAGCAGTACTTC
CDR3: CASSSLIGGILAYEQYF
J: TRBJ2-7
V: TRBV27
D: .
size: .

DNA: TGTGCCAGCAGCCCCCGACAGGTCACGGCCCTAACCTACGAGCAGTACTTC
CDR3: CASSPRQVTALTYEQYF
J: TRBJ2-7
V: TRBV7-9
D: .
size: .

DNA: TGTGCCAGCAGTGAATCCCCCAGCGGGGCTTTCTTT
CDR3: CASSESPSGAFF
J: TRBJ1-1
V: TRBV2
D: .
size: .

DNA: TGCGCCAGCAGCCAAGAGTCTAGCGGGAGCACAGATACGCAGTATTTT
CDR3: CASSQESSGSTDTQYF
J: TRBJ2-3
V: TRBV4-3
D: TRBD2
size: .

DNA: TGTGCCAGCACCCCGACGACTAGCGGGAATAACGAGCAGTACTTC
CDR3: CASTPTTSGNNEQYF
J: TRBJ2-7
V: TRBV7-9
D: TRBD2
size: few

DNA: TGTGCCAGCCTAACTCTAGCGGGAACTCTACCGGATGAGCAGTTCTTC
CDR3: CASLTLAGTLPDEQFF
J: TRBJ2-1
V: TRBV5-8
D: TRBD2
size: .

DNA: TGTGCCAGCAGTTCCCAACAGGGAGAGGGGTACAATGAGCAGTTCTTC
CDR3: CASSSQQGEGYNEQFF
J: TRBJ2-1
V: TRBV27
D: .
size: .

DNA: TGTGCCAGTAGTAGCTTCGGGCGGGAGCGGTACGAGCAGTACTTC
CDR3: CASSSFGRERYEQYF
J: TRBJ2-7
V: TRBV19
D: TRBD2
size: .

DNA: TGTGCCAGCAGCCCGGGACACCTCCAAGAGACCCAGTACTTC
CDR3: CASSPGHLQETQYF
J: TRBJ2-5
V: TRBV14
D: .
size: .

DNA: TGCGCCAGCAGCTTACTAGCGACGAGCTCCTACGAGCAGTACTTC
CDR3: CASSLLATSSYEQYF
J: TRBJ2-7
V: TRBV5-1
D: TRBD2
size: .

DNA: TGTGCCAGCAGTATACAGGGTATGGAGCCCCAGCATTTT
CDR3: CASSIQGMEPQHF
J: TRBJ1-5
V: TRBV6-1
D: .
size: .

DNA: TGCAGCGTGAGACGAGGCGGCACTGAAGCTTTCTTT
CDR3: CSVRRGGTEAFF
J: TRBJ1-1
V: TRBV29-1
D: .
size: .

DNA: TGTGCCAGCTCACGGCAGCGGGAGGGCTCTTACAATGAGCAGTTCTTC
CDR3: CASSRQREGSYNEQFF
J: TRBJ2-1
V: TRBV18
D: TRBD2
size: .

DNA: TGTGCCAGCAGCCCACGGGCGGGATACAATGAGCAGTTCTTC
CDR3: CASSPRAGYNEQFF
J: TRBJ2-1
V: TRBV11-2
D: .
size: .

DNA: TGCGCCAGCAGCCCTTCGGGGACATTGAATGAAAAACTGTTTTTT
CDR3: CASSPSGTLNEKLFF
J: TRBJ1-4
V: TRBV4-1
D: .
size: few

DNA: TGTGCCAGCAGTCTGACAAATAGCAATCAGCCCCAGCATTTT
CDR3: CASSLTNSNQPQHF
J: TRBJ1-5
V: TRBV7-2
D: .
size: .

DNA: TGCGCCAGCAGCTTTGACAGGGGGCTCGAGCAGTACTTC
CDR3: CASSFDRGLEQYF
J: TRBJ2-7
V: TRBV5-1
D: TRBD1
size: .

DNA: TGTGCCAGCAGCTTAGCTACAGGGGCGGGGACCCAGTACTTC
CDR3: CASSLATGAGTQYF
J: TRBJ2-5
V: TRBV7-2
D: TRBD1
size: .

DNA: TGTGCCAGCAGTTACATTCGTATTAGCGAGCAGTACTTC
CDR3: CASSYIRISEQYF
J: TRBJ2-7
V: TRBV6-5
D: .
size: .

DNA: TGTGCCAGCAGTTCCCCGGGACTAGCGGGCGAGCAGTACTTC
CDR3: CASSSPGLAGEQYF
J: TRBJ2-7
V: TRBV28
D: TRBD2
size: .

DNA: TGTGCCAGCAGCCAAGACAGGGGGCGGAACACTGAAGCTTTCTTT
CDR3: CASSQDRGRNTEAFF
J: TRBJ1-1
V: TRBV7-3
D: TRBD1
size: .

DNA: TGTGCCAGCAGTTTACTGGCAGGCCGGGGCTACGAGCAGTACTTC
CDR3: CASSLLAGRGYEQYF
J: TRBJ2-7
V: TRBV27
D: .
size: .

DNA: TGTGCCAGCAGTTACCCGGAGAGGAGCAATCAGCCCCAGCATTTT
CDR3: CASSYPERSNQPQHF
J: TRBJ1-5
V: TRBV6-6
D: .
size: few

DNA: TGCGCCAGCAGCCGAGTGGGGAGGGGCGACTATGGCTACACCTTC
CDR3: CASSRVGRGDYGYTF
J: TRBJ1-2
V: TRBV4-1
D: .
size: few

DNA: TGCGCCAGCAGCTCGGATGGACAGGGGTACGACGAGCAGTACTTC
CDR3: CASSSDGQGYDEQYF
J: TRBJ2-7
V: TRBV5-1
D: TRBD1
size: .

DNA: TGTGCCAGCAGCTTAGGGGGGACAACTTCCTACGAGCAGTACTTC
CDR3: CASSLGGTTSYEQYF
J: TRBJ2-7
V: TRBV11-3
D: .
size: .

DNA: TGTGCCATCAGTGAGACAGGGTATCGCACTGAAGCTTTCTTT
CDR3: CAISETGYRTEAFF
J: TRBJ1-1
V: TRBV10-3
D: .
size: .

DNA: TGTGCCAGCAGCTTAGGAGCGGATTACGAGCAGTACTTC
CDR3: CASSLGADYEQYF
J: TRBJ2-7
V: TRBV11-2
D: .
size: .

DNA: TGTGCCAGCAGTTCCAGGCCATTTGGAAACACCATATATTTT
CDR3: CASSSRPFGNTIYF
J: TRBJ1-3
V: TRBV27
D: .
size: .

DNA: TGTGCCAGCAGCTTAGTCCCGGGTCCCACTGAAGCTTTCTTT
CDR3: CASSLVPGPTEAFF
J: TRBJ1-1
V: TRBV7-9
D: .
size: .